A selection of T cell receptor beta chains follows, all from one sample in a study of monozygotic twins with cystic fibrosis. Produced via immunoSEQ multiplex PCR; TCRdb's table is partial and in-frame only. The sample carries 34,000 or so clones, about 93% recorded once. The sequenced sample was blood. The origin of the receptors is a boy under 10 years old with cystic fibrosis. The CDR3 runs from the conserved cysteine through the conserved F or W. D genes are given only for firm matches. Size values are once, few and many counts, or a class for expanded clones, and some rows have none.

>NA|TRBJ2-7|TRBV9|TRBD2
CASSGLAGYEQYF
TGTGCCAGCAGCGGACTAGCAGGCTACGAGCAGTACTTC
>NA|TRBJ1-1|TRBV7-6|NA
CASSSGSEAFF
TGTGCCAGCAGCTCTGGGTCTGAAGCTTTCTTT
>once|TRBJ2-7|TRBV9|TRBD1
CASSVAQGGVYEQYF
TGTGCCAGCAGCGTAGCTCAAGGGGGCGTCTACGAGCAGTACTTC
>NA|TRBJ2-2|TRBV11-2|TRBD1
CASSLGSGGTGELFF
TGTGCCAGCAGCTTAGGCTCAGGGGGCACCGGGGAGCTGTTTTTT
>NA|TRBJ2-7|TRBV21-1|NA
CASSSPPRSEQYF
TGTGCCAGCAGCTCTCCGCCACGGAGCGAGCAGTACTTC
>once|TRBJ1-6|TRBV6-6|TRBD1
CASSYPRTGGNSPLHF
TGTGCCAGCAGTTACCCGAGGACAGGGGGAAATTCACCCCTCCACTTT
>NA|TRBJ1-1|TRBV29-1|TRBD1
CSSRQGDTEAFF
TGCAGCTCGAGGCAGGGGGACACTGAAGCTTTCTTT
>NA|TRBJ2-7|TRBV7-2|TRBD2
CASSLGDYHYEQYF
TGTGCCAGCAGCTTAGGGGACTACCACTACGAGCAGTACTTC
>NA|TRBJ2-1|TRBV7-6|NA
CASSLQGGDYNEQFF
TGTGCCAGCAGCTTACAGGGGGGCGACTACAATGAGCAGTTCTTC
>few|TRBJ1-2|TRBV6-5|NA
CASRAPGANGYTF
TGTGCCAGCAGGGCCCCAGGGGCCAATGGCTACACCTTC
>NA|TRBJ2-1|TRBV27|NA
CASSLYGPRGYNEQFF
TGTGCCAGCAGTTTATACGGGCCAAGGGGCTACAATGAGCAGTTCTTC
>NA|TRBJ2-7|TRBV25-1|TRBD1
CASSGTGAYEQYF
TGTGCCAGCAGTGGGACAGGAGCCTACGAGCAGTACTTC
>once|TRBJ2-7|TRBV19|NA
CASSPESTAGSYEQYF
TGTGCCAGTAGTCCTGAGTCTACAGCGGGCTCCTACGAGCAGTACTTC
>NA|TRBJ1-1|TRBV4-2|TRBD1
CASSQTGTGGVQRRAFF
TGTGCCAGCAGCCAAACCGGGACAGGGGGAGTTCAGCGGAGAGCTTTCTTT
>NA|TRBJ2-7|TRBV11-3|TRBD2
CASSLSLAGSSYEQYF
TGTGCCAGCAGCTTGTCCCTAGCGGGGAGCTCCTACGAGCAGTACTTC
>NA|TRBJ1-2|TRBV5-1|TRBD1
CASSVQGTGYTF
TGCGCCAGCAGCGTACAGGGGACTGGCTACACCTTC
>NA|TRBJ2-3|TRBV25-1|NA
CASSGADSTDTQYF
TGTGCCAGCAGTGGGGCAGACAGCACAGATACGCAGTATTTT
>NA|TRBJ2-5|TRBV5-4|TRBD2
CASSQGQPGLAGGREETQYF
TGTGCCAGCAGCCAGGGACAGCCGGGACTAGCGGGGGGTAGGGAAGAGACCCAGTACTTC
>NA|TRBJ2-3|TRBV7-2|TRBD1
CASSSFPRGNTDTQYF
TGTGCCAGCAGCTCCTTCCCCAGGGGGAATACAGATACGCAGTATTTT
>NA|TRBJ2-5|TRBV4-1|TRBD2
CASSQVGTSGAETQYF
TGCGCCAGCAGCCAAGTCGGGACTAGCGGGGCAGAGACCCAGTACTTC
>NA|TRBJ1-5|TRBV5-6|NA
CASSLAEAGNQPQHF
TGTGCCAGCAGCTTGGCGGAGGCAGGCAATCAGCCCCAGCATTTT
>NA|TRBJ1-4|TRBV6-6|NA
CASSYPTGPSGEKLFF
TGTGCCAGCAGTTACCCAACAGGGCCCTCAGGGGAAAAACTGTTTTTT
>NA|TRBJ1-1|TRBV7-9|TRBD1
CASSSGQGAGAFF
TGTGCCAGCAGCTCGGGACAGGGGGCAGGGGCTTTCTTT
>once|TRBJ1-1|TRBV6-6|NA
CASSVPVGAMNTEAFF
TGTGCCAGCAGTGTTCCCGTTGGCGCGATGAACACTGAAGCTTTCTTT
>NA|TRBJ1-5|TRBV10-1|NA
CASSDREKSNQPQHF
TGCGCCAGCAGTGACAGGGAGAAGAGCAATCAGCCCCAGCATTTT
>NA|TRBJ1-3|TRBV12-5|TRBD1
CASLQGRNTIYF
TGTGCTAGTTTACAGGGGCGAAACACCATATATTTT
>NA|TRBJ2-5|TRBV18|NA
CASSPLDPTETQYF
TGTGCCAGCTCACCACTAGACCCGACGGAGACCCAGTACTTC
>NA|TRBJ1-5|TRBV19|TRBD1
CASSIDRGLNQPQHF
TGTGCCAGTAGTATTGACAGGGGCCTGAATCAGCCCCAGCATTTT